Following are 21 T cell receptor beta chains from one sample sequenced in a study of T-cell memory formation after mild COVID-19. TCRdb itself ran the 5' RACE reads through MiXCR, one entry per CDR3 protein. The data show 200,000 to 250,000 distinct CDR3 sequences, about a sixth seen once. Sequenced sample: PBMCs or a T cell subset sorted from them (not recorded which). The source of these receptors is a man younger than 30 who had mild COVID-19 (a few samples of this study predate the infection). Cell type and time point are not known.

The gene calls are TRBV6-2 or TRBV6-3 and TRBJ2-3, with unresolved D. The germline V gene encodes CDR1 MNHEY and CDR2 SVGEGT. The V end lost 8 bases, the J end lost 3 bases, and 9 bases lay between the germline ends. The CDR3 totals 12 residues. CDR3 sequence: CASGRRTDTQYF. CDR3 coding DNA: TGTGCCAGCGGCAGGCGAACAGATACGCAGTATTTT.

This rearrangement joins TRBV2 to TRBJ1-1; D call uncertain. This CDR3 is 14 amino acids long. V shed 0 bases and J shed 7 bases, with 12 bases lying between them. Germline V CDR1 and CDR2: SNHLY, FYNNEI. CDR3 coding DNA: TGTGCCAGCAGTGAAGCGACCGTAGCCAGTGAAGCTTTCTTT. As protein: CASSEATVASEAFF.

This clonotype has only one observation. V usage is TRBV27 and J usage is TRBJ1-1, with TRBD1 matching 8 bases. Trimming took 0 bases from V and 7 from J; bases not matched to a gene: 13. The CDR3 extends over 17 amino acids. Looked up from germline, CDR1 is MNHEY and CDR2 is SMNVEV (reference sequence). CDR3 DNA sequence: TGTGCCAGCAGTTTATCGGGGTCTGCGACAGGGGTCAGTGAAGCTTTCTTT. Protein: CASSLSGSATGVSEAFF.

This clonotype occurred a few times. This chain links TRBV7-2 with TRBJ2-6; D is uncertain. CDR1 SGHTA and CDR2 FQGNSA come from the germline V gene. The CDR3 sequence is 14 residues long. V lost 9 bases to trimming and J lost 0 bases, with 9 bases between them. The CDR3, as DNA: TGTGCCAGTCGCACCTTCTCTGGGGCCAACGTCCTGACTTTC. Encoded protein: CASRTFSGANVLTF.

This clonotype has more than one count but fewer than ten. V gene TRBV4-3 combines with J gene TRBJ2-5; TRBD1 might be the D (6 bases). The CDR3 loop spans 18 amino acids. V was trimmed by 0 bases and J by 2 bases, leaving 19 bases between them. Germline-derived CDR1 and CDR2 are LGHNA and YSLEER. The CDR3: CASSQDSGAGTRQETQYF. The CDR3 region has the DNA TGCGCCAGCAGCCAAGATAGTGGGGCAGGGACAAGACAAGAGACCCAGTACTTC.

This clonotype was seen at least ten times. The J gene is TRBJ2-7, the V gene TRBV5-1, with a possible D match to TRBD2 (5 bases). Between the trimmed V and J ends, which lost 1 base and 3 bases, there was a span of 8 bases. Germline assignment: CDR1 SGHRS and CDR2 YFSETQ. There are 13 residues in the CDR3. CDR3 loop: CASSLTGSYEQYF. In DNA, the CDR3 is TGCGCCAGCAGCTTGACGGGAAGCTACGAGCAGTACTTC.

This clonotype was detected a few times. The chain couples TRBV29-1 to TRBJ2-3; 9 positions agree with TRBD1. Trimming took 4 bases from V and 2 from J; bases not matched to a gene: 7. CDR1 is SQVTM, CDR2 ANQGSEA, per germline. This CDR3 region has 15 residues. The CDR3: CSVGGTGSTTDTQYF. Here the CDR3 DNA reads TGCAGCGTTGGCGGGACAGGGAGCACCACAGATACGCAGTATTTT.

CDR3 in amino acids: CASSPQGAPNTEAFF. The CDR3 region has the DNA TGTGCCAGCTCACCACAGGGGGCACCGAACACTGAAGCTTTCTTT. The chain uses TRBV18 and TRBJ1-1; 7 nucleotides agree with TRBD1. The CDR3 is 15 amino acids. Germline assignment: CDR1 KGHSH and CDR2 LQKENI. V was pared by 1 base and J by 1 base, with 3 bases of the junction left unmatched.

This clonotype was seen many times. This sequence joins TRBV5-1 and TRBJ2-1; 11 bases are a match to TRBD1. The CDR3 runs 16 residues. Losses at the gene ends were 1 base for V and 3 bases for J; bases not matched to a gene: 3. Germline CDR1 reads SGHRS; CDR2 reads YFSETQ. CDR3 DNA sequence: TGCGCCAGCAGCTTGAGGGGGACAGGGGGCTACAATGAGCAGTTCTTC. The encoded protein is CASSLRGTGGYNEQFF.

This clonotype was seen only a few times. The gene calls are TRBV28 and TRBJ2-5, with D possibly called TRBD1 or TRBD2 (5 bases each). The CDR3 loop spans 13 amino acids. Trimming pared 6 bases from V and 3 bases from J, leaving 11 bases between. Germline V gives CDR1 MDHEN, CDR2 SYDVKM. The chain's CDR3 is CASSSGAEETQYF. The CDR3 DNA sequence: TGTGCCAGCAGCTCCGGGGCGGAAGAGACCCAGTACTTC. The full variable domain, rest sourced from reference TRBV28 and TRBJ2-5, is DVKVTQSSRYLVKRTGEKVFLECVQDMDHENMFWYRQDPGLGLRLIYFSYDVKMKEKGDIPEGYSVSREKKERFSLILESASTNQTSMYLCASSSGAEETQYFGPGTRLLVL.

This clonotype has just a few counts. V is TRBV6-6 and J is TRBJ1-3; D is unclear. Deletions cut 0 bases from V and 0 bases from J, with 3 bases between. Looked up from germline, CDR1 is MNHNY and CDR2 is SVGAGI (reference sequence). CDR3 length: 14 residues. CDR3 nucleotide sequence: TGTGCCAGCAGTTACTCGTCCTCTGGAAACACCATATATTTT. Translating it yields CASSYSSSGNTIYF.

The rearrangement joins TRBV19 to TRBJ1-6; unclear D gene. CDR1 is LNHDA and CDR2 is SQIVND in the germline V gene (reference sequence). V was pared by 1 base and J by 4 bases, with 8 bases between. The CDR3 is 15 amino acids. The CDR3, as DNA: TGTGCCAGTAGTATAGTTGCAGCTTATAATTCACCCCTCCACTTT. It encodes CASSIVAAYNSPLHF.

V gene TRBV6-6 combines with J gene TRBJ2-2, with a possible D match to TRBD1 (5 bases). The germline V gene encodes CDR1 MNHNY and CDR2 SVGAGI (reference sequence). V dropped 6 bases and J dropped 6 bases, with 17 bases sitting between them. The CDR3 spans 15 residues. CDR3 in amino acids: CASRKSGLLAGELFF. CDR3 in DNA: TGTGCCAGCAGGAAGTCAGGGTTACTCGCCGGGGAGCTGTTTTTT.

This clonotype was picked up a small number of times. The J gene is TRBJ1-5, the V gene TRBV19; D remains unclear. The CDR3 contains 13 residues. Germline loops: CDR1 LNHDA, CDR2 SQIVND (reference sequence). Trimming pared 6 bases from V and 0 bases from J, leaving 6 bases between. CDR3 sequence (DNA): TGTGCCAGTAGCCAGTATAGCAATCAGCCCCAGCATTTT. Protein sequence: CASSQYSNQPQHF.

V is TRBV7-3 and J is TRBJ2-2, with 9 bases fitting TRBD2. The germline CDR1 and CDR2 sequences are SGHTA and FQGTGA. This CDR3 region has 15 residues. The trim removed 5 bases at V and 3 bases at J, leaving 4 bases unmatched. CDR3 in amino acids: CASSRGGADTGELFF. CDR3 DNA: TGTGCCAGCAGCCGCGGGGGGGCGGACACCGGGGAGCTGTTTTTT.

This clonotype was counted many times. V usage is TRBV12-3 or TRBV12-4 and J usage is TRBJ2-2; 8 bases fit TRBD1. Trimming took 3 bases from V and 6 from J; bases not matched to a gene: 3. CDR3 length: 14 amino acids. The CDR3 DNA reads TGTGCCAGCAGTTTCCAGGGGGCGGCCGGGGAGCTGTTTTTT. It yields the protein CASSFQGAAGELFF.

For the CDR3, the DNA is TGTGCCAGCAGCTTAGCGGGGGTGAGCACAGATACGCAGTATTTT. Its translation: CASSLAGVSTDTQYF. J is TRBJ2-3 and V is TRBV7-2; D is possibly TRBD1 or TRBD2 (5 bases each). The CDR3 consists of 15 residues. Trimming removed 0 bases at V and 0 bases at J, with 7 bases between. Germline V gene sequence: CDR1 SGHTA, CDR2 FQGNSA.

The chain uses TRBV6-5 and TRBJ2-3, with D possibly being TRBD1 (5 bases). Germline CDR1 is MNHEY and CDR2 is SVGAGI. The V end lost 2 bases, the J end lost 1 base, and 13 bases lay between the germline ends. This CDR3 spans 16 amino acids. In DNA form, the CDR3 reads TGTGCCAGCAGTTACGGGCAGGGCCAAGGCACAGATACGCAGTATTTT. This gives the protein CASSYGQGQGTDTQYF.

This clonotype was counted between two and nine times. J is TRBJ1-2 and V is TRBV6-2 or TRBV6-3; D ambiguous. CDR3 length: 12 residues. Trimming shortened V by 5 bases and J by 4 bases, and 8 bases separated the two germline ends. Germline V gene data show CDR1 as MNHEY and CDR2 as SVGEGT. The CDR3 loop reads CASSDLSYGYTF. The CDR3 DNA is TGTGCCAGCAGTGATTTGAGCTATGGCTACACCTTC.

This clonotype has just a few counts. This sequence joins TRBV4-3 and TRBJ1-4; the D gene is possibly TRBD1 (5 bases). The V gene's germline CDR1 is LGHNA and CDR2 YSLEER. Trimming shortened V by 5 bases and J by 6 bases, and 10 bases separated the two germline ends. CDR3 size: 13 residues. The DNA of the CDR3 is TGCGCCAGCAGCGCCCGGGGGTATGAAAAACTGTTTTTT. Amino acid sequence: CASSARGYEKLFF.

This clonotype was seen a few times. The chain links TRBV5-1 to TRBJ2-3; D possibly matches TRBD1 or TRBD2 (5 bases each). With 4 bases removed from V and 0 bases from J, the gap between germline ends came to 12 bases. This CDR3 region has 15 residues. Germline values: CDR1 SGHRS, CDR2 YFSETQ. CDR3 coding DNA: TGCGCCAGCAGCCCCGGGGCCCCTAGCACAGATACGCAGTATTTT. Translating it yields CASSPGAPSTDTQYF.